The 15 T cell receptor beta chains given below trace back to one sample, sequenced in a study of shared T cell receptors in the human thymus. TCRdb's copy holds only in-frame clones and misses some; the assay was immunoSEQ multiplex PCR. Of about 660,000 clones in the sample, 70% to 90% are singletons; the top ten hold roughly 0.0089%. In addition, the sample was reused for a study of human thymus T cells.

Sequenced material: thymocytes. The receptors here all came from a boy under two years old with a congenital heart defect.

V and J are TRBV5-1 and TRBJ2-3; D gene unclear. Trimming took 1 base from V and 5 from J, leaving 14 bases between them. This CDR3 region has 15 residues. CDR1 SGHRS and CDR2 YFSETQ come from the germline V gene. The CDR3 DNA follows: TGCGCCAGCAGCTTGCCGGCCCGGTCAGGAGATACGCAGTATTTT. Amino acid sequence: CASSLPARSGDTQYF.

The rearrangement links TRBV5-1 to TRBJ2-5; D gene unclear. V was trimmed by 5 bases and J by 3 bases, leaving 5 bases between them. The V gene's germline CDR1 is SGHRS and CDR2 YFSETQ. CDR3 length equals 11 residues. The CDR3 here is CASRAEETQYF. The CDR3 DNA reads as TGCGCCAGCAGGGCTGAAGAGACCCAGTACTTC.

This chain links TRBV12-5 with TRBJ2-6; 7 positions agree with TRBD1. CDR1 LGHNT and CDR2 FRNRAP come from the germline V gene. V gave up 4 bases and J gave up 0 bases; unmatched junction bases: 6. This CDR3 has 17 residues. The CDR3 region has the DNA TGTGCTAGTGGTTCGACAGGGTCGTCCTCTGGGGCCAACGTCCTGACTTTC. This translates into CASGSTGSSSGANVLTF.

The chain is built from TRBV4-3 and TRBJ1-1, with D tentatively TRBD1 (5 bases). Deletions cut 4 bases from V and 5 bases from J, with 14 bases between. CDR1 and CDR2 (germline): LGHNA, YSLEER. This CDR3 region has 14 residues. The CDR3 DNA reads as TGCGCCAGCAGCCGCAGGGTGTATCGGACTGAAGCTTTCTTT. Protein: CASSRRVYRTEAFF.

The chain joins TRBV4-1 to TRBJ2-4; a weak D match, TRBD2 (6 bases). The CDR3 is made up of 20 amino acids. Trimming shortened V by 0 bases and J by 1 base, and 22 bases separated the two germline ends. Germline V CDR1 and CDR2: MGHRA, YSYEKL. The CDR3 DNA reads as TGCGCCAGCAGCCAAGATCTAGGTGGGACTTCCCCCATCGCCAAAAACATTCAGTACTTC. It yields the protein CASSQDLGGTSPIAKNIQYF.

V and J are TRBV18 and TRBJ1-2; the match to TRBD1 covers 7 bases. Germline CDR1 and CDR2: KGHSH and LQKENI. The CDR3 is made up of 15 amino acids. After removal of 5 bases from V and 7 bases from J, the junction contained 13 bases not matched to a gene. The DNA of the CDR3 is TGTGCCAGCTCAAGATTTCCGAAGGGGGCTTGTGGCTACACCTTC. Translated: CASSRFPKGACGYTF.

This clone was seen only once. The rearrangement links TRBV2 to TRBJ2-3; maybe TRBD2 (6 bases). The V gene lost 0 bases and the J gene lost 1 base, with 8 bases spanning the gap. Germline CDR1 and CDR2: SNHLY and FYNNEI. The CDR3 extends over 15 amino acids. In DNA, the CDR3 is TGTGCCAGCAGTGAAGCGGCTAGCGGCACAGATACGCAGTATTTT. Protein: CASSEAASGTDTQYF.

The chain links TRBV27 to TRBJ2-2; 8 nucleotides line up with TRBD1. The CDR3 length is 16 residues. The V segment lost 6 bases and the J segment 0 bases; nucleotides outside the gene matches: 6. CDR1 is MNHEY and CDR2 is SMNVEV in the germline V gene (reference sequence). The CDR3 nucleotides are TGTGCCAGCAGGGGGTGGACAGGGTCGAACACCGGGGAGCTGTTTTTT. Its translation is CASRGWTGSNTGELFF.

J is TRBJ2-5 and V is TRBV11-3; 8 bases fit TRBD2. V gave up 5 bases and J gave up 5 bases; unmatched junction bases: 7. The CDR3 length is 14 residues. Germline-derived CDR1 and CDR2 are SGHNT and YENEEA. The CDR3 spells CASSPGGGDETQYF. The CDR3 region has the DNA TGTGCCAGCAGCCCGGGGGGGGGAGATGAGACCCAGTACTTC.

The chain combines TRBV10-3 with TRBJ2-7; the D is unclear. The V gene's germline CDR1 is ENHRY and CDR2 SYGVKD. V was clipped by 0 bases and J by 2 bases, with 11 bases between them. The CDR3 sequence is 15 residues long. CDR3 sequence: CAISESMTPPYEQYF. The CDR3 DNA sequence: TGTGCCATCAGTGAGTCTATGACTCCTCCCTACGAGCAGTACTTC.

The rearrangement uses TRBV19 and TRBJ2-1; 15 bases agree with TRBD2. Germline CDR1 and CDR2: LNHDA and SQIVND (reference sequence). Trimming took 6 bases from V and 0 from J; bases not matched to a gene: 9. CDR3 length: 19 residues. This chain's CDR3 is CASSLGLAGGVFSYNEQFF. DNA of the CDR3: TGTGCCAGTAGCCTGGGACTAGCGGGAGGAGTATTCTCCTACAATGAGCAGTTCTTC.

The rearrangement joins TRBV6-5 to TRBJ2-3, with no clear D. Looked up from germline, CDR1 is MNHEY and CDR2 is SVGAGI. Trimming took off 2 bases at V and 1 base at J, with 7 bases between the two ends. This CDR3 is 14 amino acids long. CDR3 region: CASSYQARTDTQYF. CDR3 nucleotides: TGTGCCAGCAGTTACCAAGCGCGCACAGATACGCAGTATTTT.

The CDR3 DNA follows: TGTGCCAGCAGCCCCATAACAGGAAACTATGGCTACACCTTC. This encodes CASSPITGNYGYTF. This chain links TRBV5-5 with TRBJ1-2, with a weak D call TRBD1 (5 bases). The CDR3 totals 14 residues. Trimming stripped 4 bases from V and 2 bases from J, with 12 bases between. Looked up from germline, CDR1 is SGHKS and CDR2 is YYEKEE (reference sequence). Combining the CDR3 with reference TRBV5-5 and TRBJ1-2 gives the whole variable domain DAGVTQSPTHLIKTRGQQVTLRCSPISGHKSVSWYQQVLGQGPQFIFQYYEKEERGRGNFPDRFSARQFPNYSSELNVNALLLGDSALYLCASSPITGNYGYTFGSGTRLTVV.

The chain links TRBV29-1 to TRBJ1-5; possible D gene TRBD1, 5 bases. Trimming removed 8 bases at V and 6 bases at J, with 5 bases between. Looked up from germline, CDR1 is SQVTM and CDR2 is ANQGSEA. The CDR3 is 9 amino acids. DNA for the CDR3: TGCAGCAGGGGTCAGCCCCAGCATTTT. Residues: CSRGQPQHF.

The chain has TRBV30 and TRBJ2-7, with 7 bases identical to TRBD1. The CDR3 spans 15 residues. V lost 1 base, J lost 0 bases, and 6 bases stayed unmatched. In germline, CDR1 is GTSNPN, CDR2 SVGIG (reference sequence). CDR3 sequence: CAWSEGQPNSYEQYF. DNA of the CDR3: TGTGCCTGGAGTGAGGGACAGCCTAACTCCTACGAGCAGTACTTC.